The text below deals with one T cell receptor (beta chain). Its antigen is not known. The source of the sample is a study of OX40 agonist ivuxolimab in advanced cancers. In the study overall: Anti-PD-1, anti-PD-L1 or anti-CTLA-4 therapy given earlier was allowed, and 40% had some. The study reported partial responses in three patients: one hepatocellular carcinoma, two cutaneous melanoma. Findings and limits, study-wide: Clonal expansion by week 6 occurred in CD4+ and CD8+ blood T cells (at 0.1 to 3.0 mg/kg). Among T cells, CD8+ cells averaged more expanded clones than CD4+ cells.

Repertoires were generated with immunoSEQ multiplex PCR, while TCRdb's copy carries only in-frame clones and drops some. The table has roughly 61,000 clones, approximately 86% seen once; the top ten hold around 0.6%. After removal of 2 bases from V and 15 bases from J, the junction contained 11 bases not matched to a gene. Germline CDR1 MNHNY, CDR2 SVGAGI (reference sequence). CDR3 length: 14 amino acids. This specimen consisted of CD4+ or CD8+ T cells sorted from blood, obtained in a trial of the OX40 agonist ivuxolimab. The sequence came from an adult with an advanced solid tumor such as melanoma, head and neck, liver or kidney cancer. This sequence joins TRBV6-6 and TRBJ2-3; TRBD1 matches 10 bases. DNA of the CDR3: TGTGCCAGCAGTTACGCGGGACAGGGGAGCCTCGGCTATTTT. This gives the protein CASSYAGQGSLGYF.